This T cell receptor beta chain was found in a study of shared clonotypes between healthy human individuals. Germline V gene lookup returns CDR1 MDHEN and CDR2 SYDVKM. This CDR3 comprises 16 residues. Trimming stripped 5 bases from V and 2 bases from J, with 19 bases between. Sequencing was at deep level. Genomic DNA belonging to each subset was distributed in equal measure over several immunoSEQ plates. The protocol was immunoSEQ multiplex PCR, while the TCRdb copy is restricted to in-frame clones and leaves out a portion. Of 1.5 million to 2.5 million clones listed, roughly 94% are singletons. CD45RO-negative CD8 cells positively selected for CCR7 made up the naive population, which excluded terminally differentiated effector memory CD45RA+ cells.

This clonotype was sampled from a man aged 18 to 35 in good health. The source material was naive CD8+ T cells sorted from blood. The chain couples TRBV28 to TRBJ2-7, with D maybe TRBD1 (5 bases). The CDR3 sequence is CASSLHQLTGAYEQYF. Here the CDR3 DNA reads TGTGCCAGCAGTCTTCACCAACTAACAGGCGCCTACGAGCAGTACTTC.